What follows are 30 T cell receptor beta chains derived from one specimen sequenced in a study of OX40 agonist ivuxolimab in advanced cancers. Assay: immunoSEQ multiplex PCR; the TCRdb copy retains only in-frame clones and omits some. The top ten hold over 7.5% of the sample, which has 62,000 or so clones, approximately 84% seen once. Sequences were derived from CD4+ or CD8+ T cells sorted from blood, sampled in a trial of the OX40 agonist ivuxolimab. Receptor source: an adult with an advanced solid tumor such as melanoma, head and neck, liver or kidney cancer.

The gene calls are TRBV15 and TRBJ1-1; D call uncertain. The CDR3 is made up of 15 amino acids. CDR1 LNHNV and CDR2 YYDKDF come from the germline V gene (reference sequence). Trimming took off 0 bases at V and 4 bases at J, with 12 bases between the two ends. This CDR3 is CATSRDFAGGTEAFF. The DNA of the CDR3 is TGTGCCACCAGCAGAGATTTTGCGGGCGGCACTGAAGCTTTCTTT.

The chain carries TRBV19 and TRBJ2-2; D is ambiguous. Deletions cut 3 bases from V and 1 base from J, with 9 bases between. The germline CDR1 and CDR2 sequences are LNHDA and SQIVND (reference sequence). The CDR3 length is 15 residues. The CDR3 sequence is CASSIGAKNTGELFF. DNA of the CDR3: TGTGCCAGTAGTATCGGTGCCAAGAACACCGGGGAGCTGTTTTTT.

This chain links TRBV9 with TRBJ2-2; D call uncertain. The germline V gene has CDR1 SGDLS and CDR2 YYNGEE. The CDR3 contains 14 residues. Trimming pared 3 bases from V and 0 bases from J, leaving 6 bases between. The DNA of the CDR3 is TGTGCCAGCAGCGCCAAAACGAACACCGGGGAGCTGTTTTTT. This codes for CASSAKTNTGELFF. Complete variable domain (other parts from reference TRBV9 and TRBJ2-2): DSGVTQTPKHLITATGQRVTLRCSPRSGDLSVYWYQQSLDQGLQFLIQYYNGEERAKGNILERFSAQQFPDLHSELNLSSLELGDSALYFCASSAKTNTGELFFGEGSRLTVL.

The CDR3 is CASSRGNTEAFF. The CDR3 DNA sequence: TGTGCCAGCTCCCGGGGGAACACTGAAGCTTTCTTT. The V and J genes are TRBV11-2 and TRBJ1-1; D ambiguous. Germline CDR1 and CDR2: SGHAT and FQNNGV. The CDR3 runs 12 residues. V shed 8 bases and J shed 1 base, with 8 bases lying between them.

The V gene is TRBV27, the J gene TRBJ1-1, with 8 bases lining up with TRBD1. The CDR3 extends over 16 amino acids. Germline CDR1 reads MNHEY; CDR2 reads SMNVEV (reference sequence). The V segment lost 6 bases and the J segment 6 bases; nucleotides outside the gene matches: 15. The CDR3: CASRATGGLRFPEAFF. DNA of the CDR3: TGTGCCAGCAGGGCCACAGGGGGTCTTAGGTTCCCTGAAGCTTTCTTT.

This chain connects TRBV7-2 to TRBJ2-7; 7 nucleotides match TRBD1. The CDR3 extends over 14 amino acids. The junction had 6 bases not matched to a gene; V was cut back by 4 bases and J by 3 bases. CDR1 and CDR2 from the germline V gene are SGHTA and FQGNSA. For the CDR3, the DNA is TGTGCCAGCAGCTACCGGGACAGACTCTACGAGCAGTACTTC. Translated: CASSYRDRLYEQYF.

The chain uses TRBV19 and TRBJ2-5; the D call may be TRBD1 or TRBD2 (5 bases each). Per germline, CDR1 LNHDA and CDR2 SQIVND (reference sequence). V lost 3 bases to trimming and J lost 4 bases, with 9 bases between them. The CDR3 has 13 residues. In DNA, the CDR3 is TGTGCCAGTAGTATCGCCGGGACAGAGACCCAGTACTTC. It encodes CASSIAGTETQYF.

This rearrangement joins TRBV29-1 to TRBJ2-7; 7 bases align to TRBD1. Germline-derived CDR1 and CDR2 are SQVTM and ANQGSEA. The CDR3 sequence is 15 residues long. Trimming at V came to 4 bases and at J to 6 bases, leaving 15 bases not matched to a gene. CDR3 in amino acids: CSVGGVQGLRSEQYF. The CDR3 region has the DNA TGCAGCGTTGGAGGGGTACAGGGGCTTCGCTCCGAGCAGTACTTC.

This chain uses TRBV6-1 with TRBJ1-2; tentative D call: TRBD1 (5 bases). CDR1 and CDR2 from the germline V gene are MNHNS and SASEGT. The CDR3 contains 13 residues. Trimming stripped 6 bases from V and 4 bases from J, with 12 bases between. CDR3 nucleotide sequence: TGTGCCAGCAGAGGACAATTAACCTATGGCTACACCTTC. This translates into CASRGQLTYGYTF.

The chain links TRBV5-4 to TRBJ1-1; possibly TRBD1 for D (5 bases). This CDR3 contains 15 residues. From germline, CDR1 is SGHNT and CDR2 YYREEE (reference sequence). The ends were cut back, 0 bases at V and 0 bases at J, with 9 bases in the middle. Here the CDR3 reads CASSLGQGMNTEAFF. The CDR3 DNA reads as TGTGCCAGCAGCTTGGGGCAGGGCATGAACACTGAAGCTTTCTTT. The variable domain in full, with the rest retrieved from reference TRBV5-4 and TRBJ1-1, is ETGVTQSPTHLIKTRGQQVTLRCSSQSGHNTVSWYQQALGQGPQFIFQYYREEENGRGNFPPRFSGLQFPNYSSELNVNALELDDSALYLCASSLGQGMNTEAFFGQGTRLTVV.

The chain carries TRBV7-2 and TRBJ1-1; the match to TRBD1 covers 8 bases. Germline-derived CDR1 and CDR2 are SGHTA and FQGNSA. CDR3 length equals 13 residues. The ends lost 4 bases at V and 8 bases at J; junction bases unmatched: 6. The CDR3 reads CASSSQGAREAFF. The CDR3 nucleotides are TGTGCCAGCAGCTCCCAGGGGGCCCGAGAAGCTTTCTTT.

The genes are TRBV7-9 and TRBJ1-2, with D perhaps matching TRBD1 (6 bases). CDR1 is SEHNR and CDR2 is FQNEAQ in the germline V gene (reference sequence). CDR3 length equals 14 residues. Trimming shortened V by 5 bases and J by 8 bases, and 18 bases separated the two germline ends. The CDR3 sequence is CASSLTTGSEGYTF. The CDR3 DNA follows: TGTGCCAGCAGCCTTACTACAGGGAGCGAGGGCTACACCTTC.

The genes are TRBV5-4 and TRBJ1-1; no firm D call. There are 15 residues in the CDR3. Germline CDR1 SGHNT, CDR2 YYREEE (reference sequence). V was shortened by 0 bases and J by 0 bases, with 9 bases between the two germline ends. The CDR3 nucleotides read TGTGCCAGCAGCTTGGAGGTGAACCTGAACACTGAAGCTTTCTTT. This encodes CASSLEVNLNTEAFF.

This sequence joins TRBV6-4 and TRBJ2-3; D gene ambiguous. V lost 5 bases, J lost 6 bases, and 12 bases lay in between. Germline lookup yields CDR1 MRHNA and CDR2 SNTAGT. The CDR3 covers 13 residues. DNA for the CDR3: TGTGCCAGCAGTCGAGTAGTCGAGGATACGCAGTATTTT. Translation: CASSRVVEDTQYF.

This clone was counted a single time. Here the CDR3 DNA reads TGTGCCATCAGTGAAGTAGCGGGAGGGCCCTACGAGCAGTACTTC. Amino acid sequence: CAISEVAGGPYEQYF. The chain employs TRBV10-3 and TRBJ2-7; 11 bases are a match to TRBD2. The V gene's germline CDR1 is ENHRY and CDR2 SYGVKD. The V segment lost 3 bases and the J segment 2 bases; nucleotides outside the gene matches: 3. CDR3 length: 15 residues.

The chain combines TRBV4-1 with TRBJ2-7, with no clear D. Trimming removed 0 bases at V and 3 bases at J, with 18 bases between. This CDR3 is 17 amino acids long. Germline-derived CDR1 and CDR2 are MGHRA and YSYEKL. CDR3 nucleotide sequence: TGCGCCAGCAGCCAAGATCTAGGTTTTTGGGGTGACTACGAGCAGTACTTC. Protein product: CASSQDLGFWGDYEQYF.

CDR3 DNA: TGCGCCAGCACCGTCAGCGGGGGGGCGTTTTACAATGAGCAGTTCTTC. Encoded protein: CASTVSGGAFYNEQFF. The chain combines TRBV5-1 with TRBJ2-1; TRBD2 agrees at 10 bases. J gave up 4 bases and V 6 bases, and 10 bases lay outside the gene matches. The CDR3 runs to 16 residues. Germline CDR1 and CDR2: SGHRS and YFSETQ.

This clone has more than one count but fewer than ten. The V gene is TRBV5-1, the J gene TRBJ2-5; D call uncertain. The length of the CDR3 is 13 residues. Germline CDR1 reads SGHRS; CDR2 reads YFSETQ. Trimming stripped 2 bases from V and 5 bases from J, with 10 bases between. The CDR3 reads CASSFGDWETQYF. CDR3 coding DNA: TGCGCCAGCAGCTTTGGAGATTGGGAGACCCAGTACTTC.

This chain connects TRBV20-1 to TRBJ2-1; D ambiguous. The ends were cut back, 0 bases at V and 3 bases at J, with 0 bases in the middle. This CDR3 spans 11 amino acids. Germline CDR1 DFQATT, CDR2 SNEGSKA (reference sequence). The chain's CDR3 is CSARDYNEQFF. The DNA for the CDR3 is TGCAGTGCTAGAGACTACAATGAGCAGTTCTTC.

In nucleotides, the CDR3 is TGTGCCAGCAGCTTAGGAACTTCGGGGGGGTTTGGTCTGAACACTGAAGCTTTCTTT. This codes for CASSLGTSGGFGLNTEAFF. The chain joins TRBV7-6 to TRBJ1-1, with D maybe TRBD1 (5 bases). Per germline, CDR1 SGHVS and CDR2 FNYEAQ. Trimming took 1 base from V and 0 from J, leaving 21 bases between them. The CDR3 covers 19 residues.

In this sample, this clone turned up a few times. The chain carries TRBV6-6 and TRBJ2-1; D gene uncertain. This CDR3 comprises 10 residues. Trimming shortened V by 6 bases and J by 5 bases, and 2 bases separated the two germline ends. Germline assignment: CDR1 MNHNY and CDR2 SVGAGI (reference sequence). DNA for the CDR3: TGTGCCAGCAGGGACAATGAGCAGTTCTTC. Translating gives CASRDNEQFF.

The gene calls are TRBV7-9 and TRBJ1-4, with unresolved D. Germline CDR1 SEHNR, CDR2 FQNEAQ (reference sequence). V lost 0 bases and J 8 bases, leaving 10 bases between the germline ends. The CDR3 covers 14 residues. The chain's CDR3 is CASSLAADQEKLFF. In DNA form, the CDR3 reads TGTGCCAGCAGCTTAGCGGCTGACCAGGAAAAACTGTTTTTT.

In regard to this clone: Mismatch with germline at one junction end may stem from a read error. This rearrangement joins TRBV6-6 to TRBJ1-1; unclear D gene. The CDR3 spans 13 residues. Germline-derived CDR1 and CDR2 are MNHNY and SVGAGI (reference sequence). Written as DNA, the CDR3 is TGTGCCAGCAGGCGCAACATGAACATTGAAGCTTTCTTT. This encodes CASRRNMNIEAFF.

This chain connects TRBV9 to TRBJ2-5; 8 bases are shared with TRBD2. CDR3 length: 14 residues. CDR1 and CDR2 from the germline V gene are SGDLS and YYNGEE. Trimming removed 2 bases from V and 5 bases from J; junction bases left unmatched: 5. CDR3 sequence reads: CASSVGLAGETQYF. CDR3 nucleotide sequence: TGTGCCAGCAGCGTCGGACTAGCTGGGGAGACCCAGTACTTC.

The V and J genes are TRBV28 and TRBJ2-4; D ambiguous. Germline V CDR1 and CDR2: MDHEN, SYDVKM. V lost 3 bases and J lost 0, with 12 bases in between. The CDR3 consists of 16 residues. CDR3 sequence: CASSFGLTLAKNIQYF. CDR3 in DNA: TGTGCCAGCAGTTTTGGGCTAACTTTAGCCAAAAACATTCAGTACTTC.

The genes are TRBV13 and TRBJ2-5; TRBD1 matches 7 bases. The J segment lost 5 bases and the V segment lost 4 bases, leaving 13 bases of the junction unmatched. This CDR3 spans 16 amino acids. Per germline, CDR1 PRHDT and CDR2 FYEKMQ (reference sequence). The CDR3 loop is CASSSPGQADGETQYF. For the CDR3, the DNA is TGTGCCAGCAGCTCCCCCGGACAGGCCGATGGGGAGACCCAGTACTTC.

This clone was found once. The chain links TRBV30 to TRBJ2-7, with D perhaps TRBD1 (5 bases). Trimming removed 5 bases from V and 3 bases from J, with 11 bases in between. There are 12 residues in the CDR3. Looked up from germline, CDR1 is GTSNPN and CDR2 is SVGIG (reference sequence). Here the CDR3 reads CAWGSGNYEQYF. CDR3 bases: TGTGCCTGGGGCTCAGGGAACTACGAGCAGTACTTC.

V and J are TRBV7-9 and TRBJ2-5; no clear D. This CDR3 comprises 13 residues. Germline lookup yields CDR1 SEHNR and CDR2 FQNEAQ (reference sequence). Trimming took off 3 bases at V and 5 bases at J, with 10 bases between the two ends. For the CDR3, the DNA is TGTGCCAGCAGCTTCTTGTCTGGGGAGACCCAGTACTTC. It codes for CASSFLSGETQYF.

CDR3 DNA sequence: TGTGCCAGCAGCTGGGTAATTCGCAATTCACCCCTCCACTTT. Its protein is CASSWVIRNSPLHF. The rearrangement uses TRBV11-2 and TRBJ1-6, with D unclear. The germline CDR1 and CDR2 sequences are SGHAT and FQNNGV. This CDR3 contains 14 residues. The V end lost 4 bases, the J end lost 7 bases, and 11 bases lay between the germline ends.

The gene calls are TRBV11-2 and TRBJ2-4, with 8 bases aligning to TRBD1. V shed 6 bases, J shed 8 bases, and the junction held 3 bases outside the gene matches. Germline V gene sequence: CDR1 SGHAT, CDR2 FQNNGV. This CDR3 is built from 12 residues. The CDR3, as DNA: TGTGCCAGCAGGCAGGGGGCGGACATTCAGTACTTC. It yields the protein CASRQGADIQYF.